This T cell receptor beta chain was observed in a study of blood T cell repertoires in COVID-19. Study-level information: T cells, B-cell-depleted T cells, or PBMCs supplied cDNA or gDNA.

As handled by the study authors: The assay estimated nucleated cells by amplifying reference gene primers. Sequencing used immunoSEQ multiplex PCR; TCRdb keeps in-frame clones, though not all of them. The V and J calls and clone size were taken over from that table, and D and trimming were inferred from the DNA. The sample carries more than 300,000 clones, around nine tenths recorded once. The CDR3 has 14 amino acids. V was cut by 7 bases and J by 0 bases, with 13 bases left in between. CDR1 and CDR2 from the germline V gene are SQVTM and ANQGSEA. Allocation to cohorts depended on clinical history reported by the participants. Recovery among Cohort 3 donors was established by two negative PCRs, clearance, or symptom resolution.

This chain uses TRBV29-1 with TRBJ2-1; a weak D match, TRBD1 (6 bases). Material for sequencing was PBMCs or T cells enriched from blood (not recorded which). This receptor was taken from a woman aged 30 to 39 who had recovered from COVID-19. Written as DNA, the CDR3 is TGCAGCGCCGGGTGGGACACCTCCTACAATGAGCAGTTCTTC. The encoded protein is CSAGWDTSYNEQFF.